This T cell receptor (beta chain) stems from a study of blood T cell repertoires in COVID-19. With V trimmed by 3 bases and J by 5 bases, 8 bases remained unmatched. This CDR3 has 15 residues. Germline V lookup: CDR1 GTSNPN, CDR2 SVGIG (reference sequence). Only in-frame clones appear in the TCRdb table, and some are missing; sequencing was by immunoSEQ multiplex PCR. The sample contains about 200,000 clones, roughly 82% of which appear only once. The chain joins TRBV30 to TRBJ1-4, with TRBD1 identical over 8 bases. The clonotype was recovered from a man in his forties who had recovered from COVID-19. The sequenced material came from PBMCs or T cells enriched from blood (not recorded which). The CDR3 here is CAWSPPDRANEKLFF. CDR3 DNA sequence: TGTGCCTGGAGCCCCCCGGACAGGGCGAATGAAAAACTGTTTTTT.